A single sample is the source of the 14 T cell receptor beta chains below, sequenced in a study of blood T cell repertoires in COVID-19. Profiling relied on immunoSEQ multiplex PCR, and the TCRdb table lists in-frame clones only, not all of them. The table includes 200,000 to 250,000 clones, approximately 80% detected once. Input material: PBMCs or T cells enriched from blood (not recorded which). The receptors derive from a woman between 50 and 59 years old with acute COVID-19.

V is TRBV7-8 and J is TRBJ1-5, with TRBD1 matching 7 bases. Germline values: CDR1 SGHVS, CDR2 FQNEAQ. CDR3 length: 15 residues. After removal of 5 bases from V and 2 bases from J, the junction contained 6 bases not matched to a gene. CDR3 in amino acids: CASSLGTVGNQPQHF. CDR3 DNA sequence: TGTGCCAGCAGCCTAGGGACAGTAGGCAATCAGCCCCAGCATTTT.

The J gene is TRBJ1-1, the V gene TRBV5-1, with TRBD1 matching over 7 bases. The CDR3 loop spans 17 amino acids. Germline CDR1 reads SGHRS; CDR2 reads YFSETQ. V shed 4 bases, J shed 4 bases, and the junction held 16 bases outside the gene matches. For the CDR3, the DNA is TGCGCCAGCAGCCCCATTCGGGACAGCAAGCGGAGCACTGAAGCTTTCTTT. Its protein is CASSPIRDSKRSTEAFF.

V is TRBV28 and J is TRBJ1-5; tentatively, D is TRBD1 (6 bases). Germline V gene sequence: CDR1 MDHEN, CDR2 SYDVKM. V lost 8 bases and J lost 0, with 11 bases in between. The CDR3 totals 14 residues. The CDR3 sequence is CASGTGSSNQPQHF. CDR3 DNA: TGTGCCAGCGGAACAGGGTCTAGCAATCAGCCCCAGCATTTT.

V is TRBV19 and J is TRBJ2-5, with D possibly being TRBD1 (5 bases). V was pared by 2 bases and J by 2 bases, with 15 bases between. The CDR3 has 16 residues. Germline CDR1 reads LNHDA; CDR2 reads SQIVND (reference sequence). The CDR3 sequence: CASSILWQGRQETQYF. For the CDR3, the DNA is TGTGCCAGTAGTATACTATGGCAGGGAAGGCAAGAGACCCAGTACTTC.

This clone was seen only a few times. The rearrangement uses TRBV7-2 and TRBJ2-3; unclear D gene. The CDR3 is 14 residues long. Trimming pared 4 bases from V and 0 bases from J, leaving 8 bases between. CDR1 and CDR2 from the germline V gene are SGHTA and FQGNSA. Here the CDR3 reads CASSSLTSTDTQYF. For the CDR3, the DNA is TGTGCCAGCAGCTCCCTCACTAGCACAGATACGCAGTATTTT.

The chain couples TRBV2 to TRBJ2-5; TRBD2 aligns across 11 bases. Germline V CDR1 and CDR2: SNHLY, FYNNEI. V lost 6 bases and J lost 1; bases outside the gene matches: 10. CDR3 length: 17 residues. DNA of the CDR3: TGTGCCAGCAGCGCCGCCCGACTAGCGGGGCCCCAAGAGACCCAGTACTTC. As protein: CASSAARLAGPQETQYF.

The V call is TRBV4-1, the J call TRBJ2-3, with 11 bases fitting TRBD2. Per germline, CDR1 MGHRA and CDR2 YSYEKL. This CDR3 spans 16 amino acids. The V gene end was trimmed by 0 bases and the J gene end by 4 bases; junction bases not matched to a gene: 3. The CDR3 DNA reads TGCGCCAGCAGCCAAGACTCGGGACTAGCGGCAGATACGCAGTATTTT. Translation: CASSQDSGLAADTQYF.

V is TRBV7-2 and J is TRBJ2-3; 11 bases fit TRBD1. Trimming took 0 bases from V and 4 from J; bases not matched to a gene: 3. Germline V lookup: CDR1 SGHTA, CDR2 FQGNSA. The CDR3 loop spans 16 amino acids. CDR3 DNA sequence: TGTGCCAGCAGCTTAGCCGGACAGGGGGCTGCAGATACGCAGTATTTT. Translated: CASSLAGQGAADTQYF.

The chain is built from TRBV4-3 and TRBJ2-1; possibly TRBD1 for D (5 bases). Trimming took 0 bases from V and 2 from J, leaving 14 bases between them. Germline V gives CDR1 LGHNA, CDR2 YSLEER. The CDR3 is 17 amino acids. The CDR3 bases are TGCGCCAGCAGCCAAGATCTGGGGCGGTCAGCCTACAATGAGCAGTTCTTC. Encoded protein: CASSQDLGRSAYNEQFF.

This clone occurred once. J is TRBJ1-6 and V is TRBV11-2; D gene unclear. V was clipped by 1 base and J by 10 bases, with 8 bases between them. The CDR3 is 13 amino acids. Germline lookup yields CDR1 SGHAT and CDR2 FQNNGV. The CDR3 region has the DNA TGTGCCAGCAGCTTAGTGAGGGAATCACCCCTCCACTTT. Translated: CASSLVRESPLHF.

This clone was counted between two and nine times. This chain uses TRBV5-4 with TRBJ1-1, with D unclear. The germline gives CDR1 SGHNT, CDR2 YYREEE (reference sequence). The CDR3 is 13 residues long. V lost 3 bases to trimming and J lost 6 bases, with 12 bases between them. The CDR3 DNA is TGTGCCAGCAGCTCCAGTCTGGCCGCTGAAGCTTTCTTT. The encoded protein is CASSSSLAAEAFF.

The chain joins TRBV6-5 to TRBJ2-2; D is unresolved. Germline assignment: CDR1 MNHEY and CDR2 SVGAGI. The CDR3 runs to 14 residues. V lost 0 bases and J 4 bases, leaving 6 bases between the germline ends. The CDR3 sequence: CASSYSMATGELFF. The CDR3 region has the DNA TGTGCCAGCAGTTACTCAATGGCCACCGGGGAGCTGTTTTTT.

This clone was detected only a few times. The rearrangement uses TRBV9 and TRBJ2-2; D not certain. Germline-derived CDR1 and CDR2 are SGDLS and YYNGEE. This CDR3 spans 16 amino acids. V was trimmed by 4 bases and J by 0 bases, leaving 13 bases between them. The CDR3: CASSRRWSANTGELFF. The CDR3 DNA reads TGTGCCAGCAGCCGTAGGTGGAGTGCGAACACCGGGGAGCTGTTTTTT.

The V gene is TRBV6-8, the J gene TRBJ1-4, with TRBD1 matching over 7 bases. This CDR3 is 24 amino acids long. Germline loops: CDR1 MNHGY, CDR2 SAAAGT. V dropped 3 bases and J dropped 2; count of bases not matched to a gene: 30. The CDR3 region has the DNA TGTGCCAGCAGTTATCTGGGGAAATCGGGTCGAGAGATAATCAAACAGGGGACTAATGAAAAACTGTTTTTT. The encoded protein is CASSYLGKSGREIIKQGTNEKLFF.